This T cell receptor (beta chain) was retrieved from a study of blood T cells in healthy people across ages. Study observations and caveats: The study regarded diversity estimates from one million T cells as underestimates. Using unsorted PBMCs precluded a conclusive naive versus antigen-experienced comparison. Relative to aged donors, long-lived donors carried more naive CD4+ cells and displayed higher diversity.

PBMCs, at least 7 million per sample, were isolated. The CDR3 contains 14 residues. Germline trimming cut 6 bases from V and 0 bases from J; bases unmatched to any gene: 5. Germline lookup yields CDR1 SQVTM and CDR2 ANQGSEA. The use of a sample-barcoded 5' primer and a J-beta primer mix characterized a second PCR of roughly 6 to 11 cycles. TCRdb re-called the 5' RACE reads with MiXCR, one entry per CDR3 protein. The profile shows 700,000 to 850,000 distinct CDR3 sequences, 30% to 45% of them singletons. Concerning this clonotype: The antigen is unknown.

The source material was blood. The TCR originated in a man younger than 30 in good health. This sequence joins TRBV29-1 and TRBJ2-3; the match to TRBD2 covers 8 bases. The CDR3 is CSVPGGPSTDTQYF. For the CDR3, the DNA is TGCAGCGTGCCGGGGGGGCCGAGCACAGATACGCAGTATTTT.